The T cell receptor beta chain described here comes from a study of T cells after posttransplantation cyclophosphamide. Cyclophosphamide on days +3 and +4 followed busulfan-fludarabine conditioning and a marrow graft. By proportion, this clone is medium-sized. The V gene's germline CDR1 is SGDLS and CDR2 YYNGEE. The CDR3 spans 15 residues. The J segment lost 3 bases and the V segment lost 0 bases, leaving 5 bases of the junction unmatched. Data came from immunoSEQ multiplex PCR; TCRdb stores just in-frame clones and leaves some out. In total the sample includes over 7,500 clones, none of them seen once.

Material: PBMCs, obtained after an allogeneic stem cell transplant with post-transplant cyclophosphamide. This clonotype was obtained from a male patient aged 25-45 years who received an allogeneic stem cell transplant from an unrelated donor, was CMV-positive, and had acute and chronic GVHD. T cells may partly derive from the graft donor. This chain uses TRBV9 with TRBJ1-1; TRBD1 matches at 7 bases. The CDR3 region has the DNA TGTGCCAGCAGCGTAGGTAGGGGGCATGACACTGAAGCTTTCTTT. This codes for CASSVGRGHDTEAFF.